Listed below are T cell receptor beta chains from one sample, sequenced in a study of CD8+ T cells in alopecia areata. The table came from immunoSEQ multiplex PCR; TCRdb's copy has only in-frame clones and leaves some out. The table lists 150,000 or so clones, around 86% of them singletons, with roughly 16% in the top ten. The sample was CD8+ T cells sorted from blood, taken at week 0. Receptor source: a human donor with alopecia areata. CDR3s include the opening cysteine and the closing phenylalanine or tryptophan. D genes are given only for firm matches. The size entry is marked missing in some rows and otherwise reads once, few, many or a size class.

>TRBJ1-2|TRBD1|TRBV29-1|NA
CSVEAFGTGGYGYTF
TGCAGCGTTGAAGCTTTCGGGACAGGGGGGTATGGCTACACCTTC
>TRBJ2-2|NA|TRBV7-2|NA
CASSRLGPGELFF
TGTGCCAGCAGTCGTTTGGGGCCCGGGGAGCTGTTTTTT
>TRBJ2-7|TRBD1|TRBV29-1|NA
CSARTGENEQYF
TGCAGTGCCCGGACAGGGGAAAATGAGCAGTACTTC
>TRBJ1-2|TRBD1|TRBV30|NA
CAWNLQGQNYGYTF
TGTGCCTGGAACCTACAGGGGCAAAACTATGGCTACACCTTC
>TRBJ1-3|NA|TRBV4-1|NA
CASSPGLGNTIYF
TGCGCCAGCAGCCCCGGACTTGGTAACACCATATATTTT
>TRBJ2-7|TRBD1|TRBV5-8|once
CANAQGVGYEQYF
TGTGCCAACGCACAGGGGGTCGGCTACGAGCAGTACTTC
>TRBJ2-7|TRBD1|TRBV14|NA
CASSQDQTGGYEQYF
TGTGCCAGCAGCCAAGACCAGACAGGGGGCTACGAGCAGTACTTC
>TRBJ2-2|NA|TRBV27|NA
CASSFGAYTGELFF
TGTGCCAGCAGTTTCGGGGCTTACACCGGGGAGCTGTTTTTT
>TRBJ2-3|NA|TRBV7-9|few
CASSPWTTTDTQYF
TGTGCCAGCAGCCCCTGGACTACCACAGATACGCAGTATTTT
>TRBJ2-7|TRBD1|TRBV6-5|NA
CASSYGDRGYEQYF
TGTGCCAGCAGTTATGGGGACAGGGGCTACGAGCAGTACTTC
>TRBJ1-2|NA|TRBV27|NA
CASSLDGQFYGYTF
TGTGCCAGCAGTCTCGACGGACAGTTCTATGGCTACACCTTC
>TRBJ2-1|TRBD2|TRBV7-9|NA
CAGSGGREVNEQFF
TGTGCCGGCTCCGGCGGGAGGGAGGTCAATGAGCAGTTCTTC
>TRBJ2-7|TRBD1|TRBV19|NA
CASRDRVGPYEQYF
TGTGCCAGTAGAGACAGGGTGGGACCCTACGAGCAGTACTTC
>TRBJ2-1|NA|TRBV20-1|NA
CSARLYNEQFF
TGCAGTGCCCGACTCTACAATGAGCAGTTCTTC
>TRBJ2-2|NA|TRBV11-2|NA
CASRLGPRAILGELFF
TGTGCCAGCAGGTTGGGACCGCGGGCAATCCTCGGGGAGCTGTTTTTT
>TRBJ2-7|NA|TRBV11-2|NA
CASSPVPIEQYF
TGTGCCAGCAGCCCAGTCCCTATAGAGCAGTACTTC
>TRBJ2-2|NA|TRBV4-1|once
CASSRVRDTGELFF
TGCGCCAGCAGTCGGGTACGAGACACCGGGGAGCTGTTTTTT
>TRBJ2-7|NA|TRBV5-4|few
CASSSPQGRSGEQYF
TGTGCCAGCAGCTCACCACAGGGTAGGAGCGGCGAGCAGTACTTC
>TRBJ2-1|NA|TRBV29-1|NA
CSVEEVDSAGYNEQFF
TGCAGCGTTGAAGAAGTGGACTCGGCCGGGTACAATGAGCAGTTCTTC
>TRBJ2-7|NA|TRBV4-1|NA
CASSQDRTNGEQYF
TGCGCCAGCAGCCAAGATCGAACGAACGGGGAGCAGTACTTC
>TRBJ2-7|NA|TRBV4-1|NA
CASSQVAPTSYEQYF
TGCGCCAGCAGCCAAGTCGCGCCGACCTCCTACGAGCAGTACTTC
>TRBJ2-3|TRBD2|TRBV9|NA
CASSPPIAGKTDTQYF
TGTGCCAGCAGCCCCCCGATAGCGGGGAAAACAGATACGCAGTATTTT
>TRBJ1-1|NA|TRBV6-1|few
CASSDRGTEAFF
TGTGCCAGCAGTGACAGGGGCACTGAAGCTTTCTTT
>TRBJ2-1|NA|TRBV27|NA
CASSLWAGQYNEQFF
TGTGCCAGCAGTTTATGGGCGGGACAGTACAATGAGCAGTTCTTC
>TRBJ2-7|NA|TRBV9|NA
CASSVGGQLSSYEQYF
TGTGCCAGCAGCGTAGGAGGGCAGCTGAGCTCCTACGAGCAGTACTTC
>TRBJ2-1|NA|TRBV11-2|NA
CASSPDSVSGQVGVEQFF
TGTGCCAGCAGCCCCGACTCAGTGAGCGGGCAGGTAGGCGTTGAGCAGTTCTTC
>TRBJ2-7|TRBD2|TRBV27|NA
CASSLRLAEYEQYF
TGTGCCAGCAGTTTAAGACTAGCGGAATACGAGCAGTACTTC
>TRBJ2-2|TRBD1|TRBV10-3|NA
CAIRDRGTTGELFF
TGTGCCATCCGGGACAGGGGGACCACCGGGGAGCTGTTTTTT
>TRBJ1-1|NA|TRBV14|NA
CASSPLGTEAFF
TGTGCCAGCAGCCCCCTCGGGACTGAAGCTTTCTTT